This TCR beta chain was observed in a study of shared clonotypes between healthy human individuals. The unsorted PBMC replicate PCRs were performed with about 290 ng DNA, tens of thousands of T cell genomes. Ten immunoSEQ deep assay plates were used to sequence unsorted PBMC DNA. The assay was immunoSEQ multiplex PCR, and TCRdb's table has in-frame clones only and misses some. The data contain 500,000 to 650,000 clones, roughly 72% of them singletons. Sequenced: PBMCs. The TCR sequence derives from a woman between 40 and 50 years old in good health. Some clones in this sample may be carry-over from other donors' samples.

The CDR3 spells CASRADGNYGYTF. The CDR3, as DNA: TGTGCCAGCAGAGCGGACGGGAACTATGGCTACACCTTC. This chain joins TRBV7-2 and TRBJ1-2; D uncertain. Trimming left V 6 bases short and J 2 bases short, with 10 bases between. This CDR3 is 13 amino acids long. Germline V gives CDR1 SGHTA, CDR2 FQGNSA.